Shown below are 16 T cell receptor beta chains from a single sample sequenced in a study of T cell repertoires in cytomegalovirus infection. TCRdb recomputed calls from the reads with MiXCR, one row per CDR3 protein. The sample records around 750,000 distinct CDR3 sequences, about 30% being singletons. The antigens for these receptors are not known. The input for sequencing was cultured CD8+ T cells from PBMCs, taken from culture after CMV antigen stimulation. Receptors were obtained from a human donor in good health (CMV status not recorded). Some clones in this sample may be carry-over from other donors' samples.

This sequence joins TRBV12-5 and TRBJ1-1, with D possibly matching TRBD1 (6 bases). V gave up 3 bases and J gave up 2 bases, with 19 bases separating them. Germline V lookup: CDR1 LGHNT, CDR2 FRNRAP. The CDR3 spans 17 residues. The DNA of the CDR3 is TGTGCTAGTGGTTTCGGCAACAGGGTGGGGGTTAACACTGAAGCTTTCTTT. Translating it yields CASGFGNRVGVNTEAFF.

The chain recombines TRBV24-1 with TRBJ1-1, with unresolved D. V shed 0 bases and J shed 0 bases, with 10 bases lying between them. This CDR3 is 16 amino acids long. Germline V gene data show CDR1 as KGHDR and CDR2 as SFDVKD. Here the CDR3 reads CATSDLGRAMNTEAFF. The CDR3 coding sequence is TGTGCCACCAGTGATTTGGGAAGGGCCATGAACACTGAAGCTTTCTTT.

The sample holds a few counts of this clonotype. The genes are TRBV5-6 and TRBJ1-5; D is perhaps TRBD1 (5 bases). Germline V lookup: CDR1 SGHDT, CDR2 YYEEEE. V was clipped by 2 bases and J by 7 bases, with 16 bases between them. This CDR3 spans 15 amino acids. The CDR3 sequence: CASSLLGQGNQPQHF. In nucleotides, the CDR3 is TGTGCCAGCAGCTTACTTGGGCAGGGAAACCAGCCCCAGCATTTT.

This clonotype was counted at least ten times. The rearrangement joins TRBV7-9 to TRBJ2-3, with 7 bases matching TRBD1. The CDR3 covers 16 residues. J was trimmed by 4 bases and V by 8 bases; bases with no gene match: 15. The V gene's germline CDR1 is SEHNR and CDR2 FQNEAQ (reference sequence). CDR3 bases: TGTGCCAGCCCCCCGGGACAGCCCAAAACGGCAGATACGCAGTATTTT. Residues: CASPPGQPKTADTQYF.

This clonotype was picked up many times. The genes are TRBV7-6 and TRBJ1-5, with D perhaps TRBD1 (6 bases). CDR3 length equals 15 residues. The V end was cut by 3 bases, the J end by 4 bases, with 13 bases between. The V gene's germline CDR1 is SGHVS and CDR2 FNYEAQ. The CDR3: CASSFRTVLNQPQHF. DNA of the CDR3: TGTGCCAGCAGCTTCCGGACAGTCTTGAATCAGCCCCAGCATTTT.

V usage is TRBV10-3 and J usage is TRBJ2-2, with a possible D match to TRBD1 (6 bases). CDR3 length: 13 amino acids. V gave up 7 bases and J gave up 6 bases, with 12 bases separating them. Germline CDR1 and CDR2: ENHRY and SYGVKD. The CDR3 spells CAINRDGSGELFF. The CDR3 region has the DNA TGTGCCATCAACAGGGATGGTTCCGGGGAGCTGTTTTTT.

This chain links TRBV2 with TRBJ1-5; unclear D gene. The ends were cut back, 10 bases at V and 0 bases at J, with 13 bases in the middle. CDR3 length equals 14 residues. Looked up from germline, CDR1 is SNHLY and CDR2 is FYNNEI. CDR3 loop: CATGSRYSNQPQHF. In DNA, the CDR3 is TGTGCCACGGGGAGCCGCTATAGCAATCAGCCCCAGCATTTT.

This clonotype was counted once. The genes are TRBV29-1 and TRBJ2-2; 8 bases fit TRBD1. The CDR3 is 15 residues long. The V gene's germline CDR1 is SQVTM and CDR2 ANQGSEA. With 0 bases clipped from V and 4 bases from J, the junction kept 4 bases outside the gene matches. The DNA of the CDR3 is TGCAGCGTTGAAGATACAGACAGGGGCACCGGGGAGCTGTTTTTT. Amino acid sequence: CSVEDTDRGTGELFF.

The chain recombines TRBV7-8 with TRBJ2-3, with D possibly being TRBD2 (6 bases). This CDR3 contains 15 residues. V lost 2 bases to trimming and J lost 5 bases, with 14 bases between them. CDR1 is SGHVS, CDR2 FQNEAQ, per germline. The CDR3 coding sequence is TGTGCCAGCAGCTTACGGGAGAACGTTCTAGATACGCAGTATTTT. Translation: CASSLRENVLDTQYF. Complete variable domain (other parts from reference TRBV7-8 and TRBJ2-3): GAGVSQSPRYKVAKRGQDVALRCDPISGHVSLFWYQQALGQGPEFLTYFQNEAQLDKSGLPSDRFFAERPEGSVSTLKIQRTQQEDSAVYLCASSLRENVLDTQYFGPGTRLTVL.

This clonotype came up a few times. The chain recombines TRBV6-1 with TRBJ1-6, with unresolved D. V was pared by 2 bases and J by 2 bases, with 10 bases between. CDR1 MNHNS and CDR2 SASEGT come from the germline V gene. The CDR3 extends over 16 amino acids. Here the CDR3 reads CASSESSSPYNSPLHF. CDR3 DNA: TGTGCCAGCAGTGAATCCTCGTCGCCCTATAATTCACCCCTCCACTTT.

V is TRBV15 and J is TRBJ1-2, with D unresolved. Germline assignment: CDR1 LNHNV and CDR2 YYDKDF (reference sequence). CDR3 length: 15 residues. Trimming took 0 bases from V and 2 from J, leaving 10 bases between them. CDR3 region: CATSRDLGSNYGYTF. As DNA, the CDR3 is TGTGCCACCAGCAGAGACCTCGGGTCAAACTATGGCTACACCTTC.

The V and J genes are TRBV12-3 or TRBV12-4 and TRBJ2-2; D is uncertain. The CDR3 length is 13 residues. The V end lost 3 bases, the J end lost 8 bases, and 10 bases lay between the germline ends. The CDR3, as DNA: TGTGCCAGCAGTTTTGTCCCCACAGGGGAGCTGTTTTTT. This codes for CASSFVPTGELFF.

The chain recombines TRBV20-1 with TRBJ1-6; 7 positions agree with TRBD1. Losses at the gene ends were 6 bases for V and 0 bases for J; bases not matched to a gene: 11. This CDR3 has 17 amino acids. Looked up from germline, CDR1 is DFQATT and CDR2 is SNEGSKA (reference sequence). CDR3 DNA: TGCAGTGCAATGGGGGACAGCGATAGCTCCTATAATTCACCCCTCCACTTT. This gives the protein CSAMGDSDSSYNSPLHF.

This clonotype was found a few times. The gene calls are TRBV12-3 or TRBV12-4 and TRBJ2-5, with TRBD2 as a possible D gene (5 bases). Deletions cut 5 bases from V and 11 bases from J, with 18 bases between. The CDR3 contains 13 residues. For the CDR3, the DNA is TGTGCCAGCAGTGGCCCGGGAACTCCTACGCAGTACTTC. This gives the protein CASSGPGTPTQYF.

This sequence joins TRBV27 and TRBJ2-2; tentatively, D is TRBD1 (6 bases). CDR3 length: 15 residues. CDR1 and CDR2 (germline): MNHEY, SMNVEV (reference sequence). V lost 4 bases and J lost 2, with 11 bases in between. CDR3 residues: CASSYRDTNTGELFF. In DNA, the CDR3 is TGTGCCAGCAGTTACCGGGACACTAACACCGGGGAGCTGTTTTTT.

This clonotype was found a few times. A junction boundary mismatches the germline segment, possibly from a read error. The V call is TRBV15, the J call TRBJ1-1, with D maybe TRBD1 (6 bases). The CDR3 spans 13 residues. Germline CDR1 LNHNV, CDR2 YYDKDF (reference sequence). The CDR3 reads CATSRRGNPEAFF. The DNA for the CDR3 is TGTGCCACCAGCAGGAGGGGGAACCCTGAAGCTTTCTTT. Full variable domain (rest looked up from reference TRBV15 and TRBJ1-1): DAMVIQNPRYQVTQFGKPVTLSCSQTLNHNVMYWYQQKSSQAPKLLFHYYDKDFNNEADTPDNFQSRRPNTSFCFLDIRSPGLGDTAMYLCATSRRGNPEAFFGQGTRLTVV.